This T cell receptor beta chain is drawn from a study of cytomegalovirus exposure and HLA in healthy donors. In the study overall: Inside one of the first data releases sat tens of millions of unique TCRs taken from HLA-typed donors.

CDR3 length: 15 amino acids. The ends were cut back, 8 bases at V and 5 bases at J, with 22 bases in the middle. Germline V gives CDR1 ENHRY, CDR2 SYGVKD. This clone came up once. Its specificity is unknown. Study-wide results and limits: Several of the most significant clusters appeared, in a later analysis, to be linked to common viral pathogens. The only immune exposure information that was available was CMV serostatus.

PCR involved 60 Vbeta and 13 Jbeta primers. TCRdb keeps only in-frame clones here, not all; method: immunoSEQ multiplex PCR. The sample has 90,000 or so clones, approximately 70% seen once; the top ten hold about 15%. The sequenced sample consisted of PBMCs. J is TRBJ2-7 and V is TRBV10-3; tentative D call: TRBD2 (5 bases). The receptor was isolated from a woman aged 45-59 years in good health and CMV-seropositive. In nucleotides, the CDR3 is TGTGCCATCGGGGAATTAGCTCAACCGGGAAACGAGCAGTACTTC. Translating gives CAIGELAQPGNEQYF.